This section outlines one T cell receptor (beta chain) sequence together with its context. Germline CDR1 reads SGHTA; CDR2 reads FQGNSA. V was trimmed by 3 bases and J by 6 bases, leaving 18 bases between them. The CDR3 sequence is 15 residues long. In the original analysis: Amplifying reference gene primers gave estimates of nucleated cell counts. Libraries were prepared by immunoSEQ multiplex PCR; TCRdb keeps only in-frame clonotypes and omits some of them. V and J calls plus clone size are reproduced from that table; the DNA served to infer D and trimming. The sample holds approximately 210,000 clones, roughly nine tenths seen once. This specimen belongs to a study of blood T cell repertoires in COVID-19.

The chain has TRBV7-2 and TRBJ2-7; tentatively, D is TRBD2 (6 bases). Sequencing used peripheral blood. The clonotype was recovered from a man in his 70s with acute or convalescent COVID-19. For the CDR3, the DNA is TGTGCCAGCAGCTTCGGGGGAGCGGCCAAACGCGAGCAGTACTTC. The encoded protein is CASSFGGAAKREQYF.